This T cell receptor beta chain originates from a study of blood T cell repertoires in COVID-19. Across the study: Italy, Spain and the United States were the sources of the convalescent and acute COVID-19 samples. From T cells, B-cell-depleted T cells, or PBMCs came the material, which was cDNA or gDNA.

Germline-derived CDR1 and CDR2 are MGHRA and YSYEKL. Trimming removed 0 bases from V and 2 bases from J; junction bases left unmatched: 11. The CDR3 is made up of 19 amino acids. As handled by the study authors: Scientists estimated how many nucleated cells there were by amplifying reference gene primers. Profiling relied on immunoSEQ multiplex PCR, and the TCRdb table lists in-frame clones only, not all of them. V and J calls and clone size are as listed in that table; D and trimming were resolved from the DNA. This table has a few hundred thousand clones, 89% appearing once. Patients from Seattle were sampled longitudinally, starting during active infection.

Material for sequencing was peripheral blood. This receptor was taken from a woman aged 30 to 39 with COVID-19, enrolled during active disease. The chain recombines TRBV4-1 with TRBJ1-2, with 11 bases matching TRBD1. The CDR3 sequence: CASSQDASGQGARNYGYTF. For the CDR3, the DNA is TGCGCCAGCAGCCAAGATGCGTCCGGACAGGGGGCGCGGAACTATGGCTACACCTTC.